Presented here are 12 T cell receptor beta chains from one specimen sequenced in a study of CD8 T cells in ankylosing spondylitis. These receptors lack a known antigen. Findings and caveats of the study: Typical of ankylosing spondylitis blood, it appeared, was a TCR beta motif of under 10 highly homologous variants.

TCRdb used MiXCR to reprocess the 5' RACE reads, holding one entry per CDR3 protein. This sample has under 850,000 distinct CDR3 sequences, with roughly 19% found just once. Sequenced input: blood, either unsorted or a sorted T cell fraction (not recorded which). The receptors derive from a male donor with ankylosing spondylitis.

There are a few counts of this clonotype. This chain uses TRBV4-1 with TRBJ2-5; 8 nucleotides line up with TRBD1. The CDR3 length is 16 residues. J gave up 2 bases and V 3 bases, and 8 bases lay outside the gene matches. CDR1 is MGHRA, CDR2 YSYEKL, per germline. CDR3 amino acids: CASSHGGGQEQETQYF. The CDR3, as DNA: TGCGCCAGCAGCCACGGAGGGGGACAGGAGCAAGAGACCCAGTACTTC.

This clonotype was counted once. J is TRBJ1-1 and V is TRBV7-2; 7 nucleotides align to TRBD1. V lost 5 bases to trimming and J lost 7 bases; unmatched junction nucleotides: 16. There are 16 residues in the CDR3. Germline CDR1 and CDR2: SGHTA and FQGNSA. The CDR3 sequence is CASSPRGQGGLSEAFF. The CDR3 DNA reads TGTGCCAGCAGCCCCCGAGGGCAGGGGGGGCTTAGTGAAGCTTTCTTT.

The sample holds a few counts of this clonotype. This chain uses TRBV6-5 with TRBJ1-2, with D maybe TRBD1 (5 bases). CDR1 and CDR2 from the germline V gene are MNHEY and SVGAGI. Trimming shortened V by 6 bases and J by 7 bases, and 12 bases separated the two germline ends. The CDR3 has 12 amino acids. The CDR3 spells CASSYTGRGYTF. The CDR3 bases are TGTGCCAGCAGCTATACAGGCCGTGGCTACACCTTC.

The rearrangement joins TRBV30 to TRBJ2-1, with D possibly being TRBD2 (5 bases). V was pared by 0 bases and J by 7 bases, with 19 bases between. Germline loops: CDR1 GTSNPN, CDR2 SVGIG (reference sequence). This CDR3 region has 16 residues. CDR3 loop: CAWSVGGIGTANEQFF. CDR3 bases: TGTGCCTGGAGTGTAGGAGGAATCGGAACAGCGAATGAGCAGTTCTTC.

In this sample, this clonotype turned up many times. The chain employs TRBV12-3 or TRBV12-4 and TRBJ2-5; the match to TRBD1 covers 8 bases. V trimming: 5 bases; J trimming: 2 bases; junction bases outside the gene matches: 1. There are 13 residues in the CDR3. The CDR3 here is CASSGTGQETQYF. The CDR3 bases are TGTGCCAGCAGTGGGACAGGTCAAGAGACCCAGTACTTC.

This clonotype was observed a handful of times. The rearrangement uses TRBV4-1 and TRBJ2-3; 11 bases line up with TRBD2. Germline V gene sequence: CDR1 MGHRA, CDR2 YSYEKL. The trim removed 4 bases at V and 2 bases at J, leaving 5 bases unmatched. CDR3 length: 16 amino acids. The CDR3 bases are TGCGCCAGCAGCCGAGGGACTAGCGGCCTCACAGATACGCAGTATTTT. Protein sequence: CASSRGTSGLTDTQYF.

With respect to this clonotype: It is likely a read error, because the conserved phenylalanine at the end of the CDR3 is missing. V is TRBV5-1 and J is TRBJ1-5; D gene ambiguous. The V gene's germline CDR1 is SGHRS and CDR2 YFSETQ. Trimming stripped 2 bases from V and 1 base from J, with 10 bases between. CDR3 size: 15 residues. For the CDR3, the DNA is TGCGCCAGCAGCTTTTCCGGGGAAAGCAATCAGCCCCAGCATTCT. Its protein product is CASSFSGESNQPQHS.

This clonotype was counted only a few times. This chain joins TRBV5-1 and TRBJ2-3; 16 nucleotides match TRBD2. V lost 7 bases to trimming and J lost 10 bases; unmatched junction nucleotides: 9. Looked up from germline, CDR1 is SGHRS and CDR2 is YFSETQ. The CDR3 is 15 amino acids. This CDR3 is CASVGTSGGADPQYF. In nucleotides, the CDR3 is TGCGCCAGCGTCGGGACTAGCGGGGGGGCCGATCCGCAGTATTTT.

The chain combines TRBV6-2 or TRBV6-3 with TRBJ2-6; D possibly corresponds to TRBD1 (7 bases). CDR3 length equals 16 residues. CDR1 is MNHEY, CDR2 SVGEGT, per germline. The germline V and J ends were trimmed by 10 bases and 4 bases, with 20 bases remaining between them. CDR3 amino acids: CATHRGGGTGANVLTF. In DNA, the CDR3 is TGTGCCACCCATCGAGGAGGGGGCACGGGGGCCAACGTCCTGACTTTC.

This clonotype was seen a handful of times. V is TRBV18 and J is TRBJ2-5; D gene ambiguous. The germline CDR1 and CDR2 sequences are KGHSH and LQKENI. V was clipped by 2 bases and J by 7 bases, with 17 bases between them. The CDR3 runs 15 residues. The CDR3 region is CASSPFPGSWGTQYF. The CDR3, as DNA: TGTGCCAGCTCACCATTCCCCGGGTCCTGGGGGACCCAGTACTTC.

As concerns this clonotype: Lacking the conserved final phenylalanine or tryptophan, this CDR3 likely reflects a read error. The chain links TRBV12-3 or TRBV12-4 to TRBJ1-2, with a tentative D call TRBD1 (5 bases). V was trimmed by 1 base and J by 4 bases, leaving 16 bases between them. This CDR3 is built from 16 residues. The CDR3 is CASSLVGAGPFYGYTY. The CDR3 DNA is TGTGCCAGCAGTTTAGTAGGGGCAGGACCGTTCTATGGCTACACCTAC.

The chain employs TRBV4-1 and TRBJ1-2; 12 bases fit TRBD1. Germline-derived CDR1 and CDR2 are MGHRA and YSYEKL. J was trimmed by 4 bases and V by 4 bases; bases with no gene match: 13. The CDR3 loop spans 18 amino acids. CDR3 loop: CASSPGQGASVFSYGYTF. The CDR3 DNA sequence: TGCGCCAGCAGCCCGGGACAGGGGGCGTCAGTCTTCTCCTATGGCTACACCTTC.